A selection of T cell receptor beta chains follows, all from one sample in a study of long-term antiretroviral therapy in people with HIV. The data were produced by immunoSEQ multiplex PCR, yet TCRdb's version contains in-frame clones alone and is incomplete. Of some 35,000 clones detected, 94% appear once; the ten largest clones hold 3% to 4%. The sequencing used unsorted PBMCs, collected around 5 years after starting antiretroviral therapy. Every receptor here comes from a woman aged 45 to 65 with HIV. CDR3s include the opening cysteine and the closing phenylalanine or tryptophan. D genes are given only for firm matches. Clone size is shown for a subset of rows, as once, few, many or a class of expanded clone.

>TRBV12-5|NA|14|NA|TRBJ1-1
TGTGCTAGTGGTTCTGGGGGAGAGAACACTGAAGCTTTCTTT
CASGSGGENTEAFF
>TRBV4-1|NA|14|NA|TRBJ1-6
TGCGCCAGCAGCCCGGGCCCGATCCGTTCACCCCTCCACTTT
CASSPGPIRSPLHF
>TRBV9|NA|15|TRBD2|TRBJ2-3
TGTGCCAGCAGCGTAGCCGGCGGGGGGGGTGATACGCAGTATTTT
CASSVAGGGGDTQYF
>TRBV5-1|NA|12|TRBD1|TRBJ1-4
TGCGCCAGCAGCCAGGGGGGTGAAAAACTGTTTTTT
CASSQGGEKLFF
>TRBV11-3|NA|14|NA|TRBJ1-6
TGTGCCAGCAGCTTAGGGGGCGCGGATTCACCCCTCCACTTT
CASSLGGADSPLHF
>TRBV21-1|NA|17|NA|TRBJ2-3
TGTGCCAGCAGCAAAATATGGACTAGCGGAGGCACAGATACGCAGTATTTT
CASSKIWTSGGTDTQYF
>TRBV30|NA|15|NA|TRBJ1-5
TGTGCCTGGAGTAGTAGGAGACCGCTCAATCAGCCCCAGCATTTT
CAWSSRRPLNQPQHF
>TRBV7-2|NA|16|TRBD2|TRBJ2-3
TGTGCCAGCAGCTTACGGTTAGCGGGGGGTTCAGATACGCAGTATTTT
CASSLRLAGGSDTQYF
>TRBV27|NA|9|NA|TRBJ2-1
TGTGCCAGCGGATTCGAGCAGTTCTTC
CASGFEQFF
>TRBV7-9|once|16|TRBD2|TRBJ2-1
TGTGCCAGCAGCTTAGGAGTTAGCGGGGTCCTCAATGAGCAGTTCTTC
CASSLGVSGVLNEQFF
>TRBV7-3|NA|14|NA|TRBJ2-3
TGTGCCAGCAGTAGCGACGGGCGGGGCCAGGGGCAGTATTTT
CASSSDGRGQGQYF